These 32 T cell receptor beta chains originate from one sample sequenced in a study of cytomegalovirus exposure and HLA in healthy donors. PCR involved 60 Vbeta and 13 Jbeta primers. The table came from immunoSEQ multiplex PCR; TCRdb's copy has only in-frame clones and leaves some out. The table shows around 180,000 clones, with 80% occurring only once. Sequenced material: PBMCs. The source of these receptors is a middle-aged woman in good health and CMV-seronegative.

This chain links TRBV11-3 with TRBJ2-2; 7 bases line up with TRBD1. The CDR3 totals 16 residues. Germline V gene lookup returns CDR1 SGHNT and CDR2 YENEEA. The V gene end was trimmed by 4 bases and the J gene end by 2 bases; junction bases not matched to a gene: 7. This CDR3 reads CASSSARQGNTGELFF. CDR3 nucleotide sequence: TGTGCCAGCAGCTCCGCCCGACAGGGTAACACCGGGGAGCTGTTTTTT.

The table lists this clone with a few counts. The J gene is TRBJ2-3, the V gene TRBV5-6; D unresolved. This CDR3 is built from 11 residues. Germline loops: CDR1 SGHDT, CDR2 YYEEEE. V was cut by 0 bases and J by 6 bases, with 2 bases left in between. The CDR3 bases are TGTGCCAGCAGCTTGGCGGATACGCAGTATTTT. This encodes CASSLADTQYF.

The chain links TRBV5-4 to TRBJ1-1, with 10 bases that match TRBD1. V lost 3 bases to trimming and J lost 11 bases; unmatched junction nucleotides: 7. Per the germline V gene, CDR1 is SGHNT and CDR2 is YYREEE (reference sequence). The CDR3 runs 13 residues. The CDR3 protein is CASSSGQGVNAFF. The CDR3 DNA sequence: TGTGCCAGCAGCTCAGGACAGGGGGTGAACGCTTTCTTT.

The chain carries TRBV5-1 and TRBJ2-5; D may be TRBD1 (6 bases). CDR1 and CDR2 (germline): SGHRS, YFSETQ. V dropped 7 bases and J dropped 3 bases, with 13 bases sitting between them. The CDR3 runs 13 residues. The CDR3 bases are TGCGCCAGCCGCAGGGGCAGAAAAGAGACCCAGTACTTC. Its protein is CASRRGRKETQYF.

About this clone: Other DNA variants within this sample encode the same CDR3. The chain combines TRBV6-5 with TRBJ1-1; D call uncertain. Per the germline V gene, CDR1 is MNHEY and CDR2 is SVGAGI. The CDR3 is 13 amino acids. The germline V and J ends were trimmed by 2 bases and 1 base, with 5 bases remaining between them. This CDR3 reads CASSYRGNTEAFF. CDR3 nucleotide sequence: TGTGCCAGCAGTTACAGAGGGAACACTGAAGCTTTCTTT.

Note on this clone: One junction end disagrees with the germline gene, perhaps due to a read error. The chain combines TRBV5-4 with TRBJ1-1; D is perhaps TRBD1 (6 bases). Germline-derived CDR1 and CDR2 are SGHNT and YYREEE (reference sequence). This CDR3 region has 15 residues. As DNA, the CDR3 is TGTGCCAGCACCTTGAGGGGGAGGGGAAACACTGAAGCTTTCTTT. As protein: CASTLRGRGNTEAFF. The entire variable domain, with the rest obtained from reference TRBV5-4 and TRBJ1-1, is as follows: ETGVTQSPTHLIKTRGQQVTLRCSSQSGHNTVSWYQQALGQGPQFIFQYYREEENGRGNFPPRFSGLQFPNYSSELNVNALELDDSALYLCASTLRGRGNTEAFFGQGTRLTVV.

V is TRBV14 and J is TRBJ1-4; a possible D gene is TRBD1 (5 bases). Germline CDR1 and CDR2: SGHDN and FVKESK. The CDR3 consists of 17 residues. Between the trimmed V and J ends, which lost 0 bases and 8 bases, there was a span of 19 bases. The CDR3 protein is CASSQERAEQGGEKLFF. The CDR3 DNA reads as TGTGCCAGCAGCCAAGAAAGGGCGGAGCAGGGTGGGGAAAAACTGTTTTTT.

The genes are TRBV28 and TRBJ2-2; 9 bases map to TRBD1. V was pared by 6 bases and J by 3 bases, with 2 bases of the junction left unmatched. Germline V lookup: CDR1 MDHEN, CDR2 SYDVKM. CDR3 length: 14 amino acids. The CDR3 nucleotides are TGTGCCAGCAGCCACAGGGGGCACACCGGGGAGCTGTTTTTT. Protein: CASSHRGHTGELFF.

The chain carries TRBV5-1 and TRBJ2-3, with TRBD2 matching 11 bases. The CDR3 covers 16 residues. CDR1 and CDR2 (germline): SGHRS, YFSETQ. V shed 4 bases and J 2 bases; nucleotides not matched to a gene: 6. The CDR3 sequence: CASSPQGLAVTDTQYF. The CDR3 nucleotides read TGCGCCAGCAGCCCCCAGGGACTAGCGGTCACAGATACGCAGTATTTT.

The V gene is TRBV7-2, the J gene TRBJ1-1; D is unclear. V shed 0 bases and J shed 9 bases, with 5 bases lying between them. Per germline, CDR1 SGHTA and CDR2 FQGNSA. There are 11 residues in the CDR3. The CDR3 loop reads CASSLAAKAFF. The CDR3 DNA reads TGTGCCAGCAGCTTAGCCGCGAAAGCTTTCTTT.

The rearrangement uses TRBV19 and TRBJ2-7; 9 positions agree with TRBD1. The trim removed 5 bases at V and 4 bases at J, leaving 6 bases unmatched. CDR1 and CDR2 from the germline V gene are LNHDA and SQIVND (reference sequence). The CDR3 consists of 14 residues. CDR3 loop: CASSPQGQGYEQYF. CDR3 coding DNA: TGTGCCAGTAGTCCACAGGGACAGGGTTACGAGCAGTACTTC. The complete variable domain, with remaining parts taken from reference TRBV19 and TRBJ2-7, reads DGGITQSPKYLFRKEGQNVTLSCEQNLNHDAMYWYRQDPGQGLRLIYYSQIVNDFQKGDIAEGYSVSREKKESFPLTVTSAQKNPTAFYLCASSPQGQGYEQYFGPGTRLTVT.

J is TRBJ2-7 and V is TRBV10-3; maybe TRBD1 (6 bases). Germline CDR1 is ENHRY and CDR2 is SYGVKD. V lost 6 bases and J lost 4, with 10 bases in between. The CDR3 sequence is 12 residues long. CDR3: CAISRQGYEQYF. DNA of the CDR3: TGTGCCATCAGCAGGCAGGGGTACGAGCAGTACTTC.

This clone occurred a few times. V usage is TRBV19 and J usage is TRBJ2-1, with 10 bases lining up with TRBD2. The V gene end was trimmed by 6 bases and the J gene end by 1 base; junction bases not matched to a gene: 9. The CDR3 covers 17 residues. CDR1 and CDR2 from the germline V gene are LNHDA and SQIVND (reference sequence). The CDR3 nucleotides read TGTGCCAGTAGAAAGCGGGAGGGAGGCCTATCCTACAATGAGCAGTTCTTC. As protein: CASRKREGGLSYNEQFF. The full variable domain, in which reference TRBV19 and TRBJ2-1 provide the parts outside the CDR3, is DGGITQSPKYLFRKEGQNVTLSCEQNLNHDAMYWYRQDPGQGLRLIYYSQIVNDFQKGDIAEGYSVSREKKESFPLTVTSAQKNPTAFYLCASRKREGGLSYNEQFFGPGTRLTVL.

The chain is built from TRBV19 and TRBJ2-3; 8 bases align to TRBD1. The ends lost 1 base at V and 4 bases at J; junction bases unmatched: 10. In germline, CDR1 is LNHDA, CDR2 SQIVND (reference sequence). The CDR3 is 17 amino acids. The CDR3: CASSIGDWTGPPDTQYF. CDR3 nucleotides: TGTGCCAGTAGTATAGGGGACTGGACAGGGCCCCCAGATACGCAGTATTTT.

The sample holds a few counts of this clone. This chain joins TRBV11-3 and TRBJ2-1; D is possibly TRBD1 (6 bases). CDR1 is SGHNT, CDR2 YENEEA, per germline. CDR3 length equals 15 residues. V was clipped by 3 bases and J by 9 bases, with 18 bases between them. This CDR3 is CASSFQGSTIGEQFF. The CDR3 coding sequence is TGTGCCAGCAGCTTTCAGGGGTCCACCATCGGTGAGCAGTTCTTC.

The J gene is TRBJ2-6, the V gene TRBV4-3, with D hard to call. This CDR3 is 16 amino acids long. Trimming removed 1 base at V and 1 base at J, with 8 bases between. From germline, CDR1 is LGHNA and CDR2 YSLEER. The CDR3 loop reads CASSQARSSGANVLTF. The CDR3 DNA reads as TGCGCCAGCAGCCAAGCTCGGAGTTCTGGGGCCAACGTCCTGACTTTC.

The rearrangement joins TRBV5-1 to TRBJ2-1, with a tentative D call TRBD1 (5 bases). This CDR3 has 15 residues. Germline V gives CDR1 SGHRS, CDR2 YFSETQ. V lost 4 bases to trimming and J lost 2 bases, with 13 bases between them. CDR3 protein: CASSLDRPAYNEQFF. The CDR3 DNA follows: TGCGCCAGCAGCCTTGACAGACCGGCCTACAATGAGCAGTTCTTC.

The CDR3 DNA sequence: TGTGCCAGCTCGCCGAACTACAGGGGGCTGGGGAGCAATCAGCCCCAGCATTTT. It yields the protein CASSPNYRGLGSNQPQHF. The chain uses TRBV18 and TRBJ1-5; 9 bases agree with TRBD1. V dropped 6 bases and J dropped 1; count of bases not matched to a gene: 13. Germline CDR1 reads KGHSH; CDR2 reads LQKENI. This CDR3 has 18 amino acids. Looking up the rest from reference TRBV18 and TRBJ1-5 gives the full variable domain: NAGVMQNPRHLVRRRGQEARLRCSPMKGHSHVYWYRQLPEEGLKFMVYLQKENIIDESGMPKERFSAEFPKEGPSILRIQQVVRGDSAAYFCASSPNYRGLGSNQPQHFGDGTRLSIL.

This chain links TRBV11-2 with TRBJ1-5; no reliable D call. The CDR3 loop spans 13 amino acids. V lost 4 bases to trimming and J lost 6 bases, with 10 bases between them. Germline V CDR1 and CDR2: SGHAT, FQNNGV. CDR3 coding DNA: TGTGCCAGCAGCTACGGGTATGGTCAGCCCCAGCATTTT. Its protein is CASSYGYGQPQHF.

The chain couples TRBV5-1 to TRBJ2-3; TRBD2 aligns across 11 bases. V lost 7 bases, J lost 2 bases, and 6 bases stayed unmatched. From germline, CDR1 is SGHRS and CDR2 YFSETQ. This CDR3 contains 15 residues. The CDR3, as DNA: TGCGCCAGCGGTACTAGCGGGAGTTACACAGATACGCAGTATTTT. Residues: CASGTSGSYTDTQYF.

V usage is TRBV19 and J usage is TRBJ2-1; weak D call: TRBD1 (6 bases). CDR3 length equals 15 residues. Germline-derived CDR1 and CDR2 are LNHDA and SQIVND (reference sequence). The V end was cut by 7 bases, the J end by 9 bases, with 22 bases between. CDR3 protein: CASTLSQGNRGEQFF. The CDR3 nucleotides read TGTGCCAGTACCCTATCGCAGGGGAATAGAGGTGAGCAGTTCTTC.

The V and J genes are TRBV27 and TRBJ1-5, with D possibly matching TRBD1 (6 bases). This CDR3 has 17 amino acids. Trimming removed 3 bases from V and 2 bases from J, with 17 bases in between. Looked up from germline, CDR1 is MNHEY and CDR2 is SMNVEV (reference sequence). DNA for the CDR3: TGTGCCAGCAGTTTTGAGGGAGGGGGGGGTCGCAATCAGCCCCAGCATTTT. It specifies CASSFEGGGGRNQPQHF.

This chain uses TRBV5-1 with TRBJ2-7; TRBD2 agrees at 14 bases. The J segment lost 7 bases and the V segment lost 0 bases, leaving 9 bases of the junction unmatched. Germline V gene data show CDR1 as SGHRS and CDR2 as YFSETQ. There are 17 residues in the CDR3. The CDR3 loop is CASSLALTSGRALEQYF. The CDR3 DNA sequence: TGCGCCAGCAGCTTGGCCCTGACTAGCGGGAGGGCCTTGGAGCAGTACTTC.

CDR3 protein: CASSFTRQGGPDTQYF. The CDR3 coding sequence is TGTGCCAGCAGTTTCACCAGACAGGGGGGGCCAGATACGCAGTATTTT. This chain links TRBV27 with TRBJ2-3, with 9 positions matching TRBD1. Germline V CDR1 and CDR2: MNHEY, SMNVEV (reference sequence). V lost 3 bases and J lost 4; bases outside the gene matches: 8. The CDR3 covers 16 residues.

To note about this clone: Sequence at one end of the junction differs from germline and may be a read error. The CDR3 DNA follows: TGTGCTAGCAGCTTTACTTTGGGGGCAGCCCAAGAGACCCAGTACTTC. Its translation is CASSFTLGAAQETQYF. The chain combines TRBV7-7 with TRBJ2-5, with D perhaps TRBD1 (6 bases). The CDR3 length is 16 residues. Germline V gene data show CDR1 as SSHAT and CDR2 as FNYEAQ (reference sequence). The complete variable domain, with remaining parts taken from reference TRBV7-7 and TRBJ2-5, reads GAGVSQSPRYKVTKRGQDVTLRCDPISSHATLYWYQQALGQGPEFLTYFNYEAQPDKSGLPSDRFSAERPEGSISTLTIQRTEQRDSAMYRCASSFTLGAAQETQYFGPGTRLLVL.

This clone showed up just a few times. This chain connects TRBV6-5 to TRBJ1-2; D remains ambiguous. This CDR3 is built from 13 residues. V lost 2 bases, J lost 6 bases, and 10 bases lay in between. Germline lookup yields CDR1 MNHEY and CDR2 SVGAGI. The CDR3 loop reads CASSYEAFHGYTF. CDR3 nucleotides: TGTGCCAGCAGTTACGAGGCCTTTCATGGCTACACCTTC.

This clone has only a few counts. The sample contains more than one DNA sequence encoding this CDR3. The genes are TRBV5-1 and TRBJ2-3, with D unresolved. Per the germline V gene, CDR1 is SGHRS and CDR2 is YFSETQ. V lost 0 bases, J lost 0 bases, and 5 bases lay in between. There are 14 residues in the CDR3. As DNA, the CDR3 is TGCGCCAGCAGCTTGGCCCCTAGCACAGATACGCAGTATTTT. Its translation is CASSLAPSTDTQYF.

The chain is built from TRBV27 and TRBJ1-1, with D hard to call. V was clipped by 4 bases and J by 8 bases, with 11 bases between them. This CDR3 contains 12 residues. Germline lookup yields CDR1 MNHEY and CDR2 SMNVEV (reference sequence). The CDR3, as DNA: TGTGCCAGCAGTTCCGGGGTCGGAGAAGCTTTCTTT. Translating it yields CASSSGVGEAFF.

V is TRBV5-1 and J is TRBJ1-2; 9 bases are shared with TRBD1. CDR3 size: 14 residues. V trimming: 6 bases; J trimming: 2 bases; junction bases outside the gene matches: 5. Germline V gene sequence: CDR1 SGHRS, CDR2 YFSETQ. The CDR3 coding sequence is TGCGCCAGCAATGACAGGGGGGGAAACTATGGCTACACCTTC. Its translation is CASNDRGGNYGYTF.

This chain's CDR3 is CASSSRFYEQYV. The DNA of the CDR3 is TGTGCCAGCAGTTCGCGGTTCTACGAGCAGTACGTC. The V gene is TRBV28, the J gene TRBJ2-7; D not certain. The germline CDR1 and CDR2 sequences are MDHEN and SYDVKM. Trimming left V 4 bases short and J 3 bases short, with 7 bases between. This CDR3 has 12 residues.

The rearrangement links TRBV7-9 to TRBJ1-1; D gene unclear. This CDR3 contains 11 residues. The ends were cut back, 3 bases at V and 7 bases at J, with 6 bases in the middle. Germline loops: CDR1 SEHNR, CDR2 FQNEAQ (reference sequence). For the CDR3, the DNA is TGTGCCAGCAGCTTTAAATATGAAGCTTTCTTT. It codes for CASSFKYEAFF.

Turning to this clone: It is unclear where the CDR3 begins or ends on the DNA, so no DNA is shown, and the CDR3 is as TCRdb lists it. V and J are TRBV2 and TRBJ1-2. The CDR3 is made up of 14 amino acids, end residues included. Germline CDR1 reads SNHLY; CDR2 reads FYNNEI. The CDR3 spells CASILEFLFYGYTF.